The 16 T cell receptor beta chains below come from one sample, sequenced in a study of T cell responses to AZD1222 COVID-19 vaccine. Data came from immunoSEQ multiplex PCR; TCRdb stores just in-frame clones and leaves some out. The table shows under 45,000 clones, with about 90% occurring only once. Sequenced here: peripheral blood, sampled 28 days after the second dose of the MenACWY control vaccine. Source of these receptors: an adult who received the MenACWY meningococcal vaccine as a control.

The chain uses TRBV19 and TRBJ1-2; D is unclear. V lost 10 bases, J lost 1 base, and 13 bases lay in between. CDR1 and CDR2 from the germline V gene are LNHDA and SQIVND (reference sequence). The CDR3 is 13 residues long. The CDR3 spells CATTKSLNYGYTF. CDR3 DNA: TGTGCCACCACGAAATCGCTTAACTATGGCTACACCTTC.

The chain links TRBV5-4 to TRBJ1-2, with TRBD1 matching over 7 bases. The V gene's germline CDR1 is SGHNT and CDR2 YYREEE (reference sequence). The CDR3 runs to 13 residues. Trimming removed 9 bases from V and 0 bases from J; junction bases left unmatched: 5. CDR3 in DNA: TGTGCCACTGGGACAGTGGCTAACTATGGCTACACCTTC. Its protein product is CATGTVANYGYTF.

The chain joins TRBV28 to TRBJ1-2; 10 bases fit TRBD1. Germline lookup yields CDR1 MDHEN and CDR2 SYDVKM. V trimming: 6 bases; J trimming: 8 bases; junction bases outside the gene matches: 6. The CDR3 sequence is 13 residues long. This chain's CDR3 is CASRPDRGRGYTF. CDR3 DNA sequence: TGTGCCAGCAGACCCGACAGGGGGCGCGGCTACACCTTC.

The V gene is TRBV6-4, the J gene TRBJ2-7, with TRBD1 matching 7 bases. Trimming took 4 bases from V and 4 from J; bases not matched to a gene: 13. This CDR3 has 16 residues. Germline V gives CDR1 MRHNA, CDR2 SNTAGT. The CDR3 bases are TGTGCCAGCAGTGCCCAGAATAGGGGGCAATGGTACGAGCAGTACTTC. Amino acids: CASSAQNRGQWYEQYF.

The chain carries TRBV12-5 and TRBJ2-3, with 8 positions matching TRBD2. Unmatched junction bases numbered 10, after V lost 0 bases and J lost 2 bases. This CDR3 comprises 18 residues. The germline V gene has CDR1 LGHNT and CDR2 FRNRAP. CDR3 sequence (DNA): TGTGCTAGTGGTTTGGTAGGTTTAGCGGGGAGTACCACAGATACGCAGTATTTT. Translated: CASGLVGLAGSTTDTQYF.

The CDR3 DNA reads TGTGCCAGCAGTTTTCAGGGTACTGAGCAGTTCTTC. Protein product: CASSFQGTEQFF. This chain joins TRBV28 and TRBJ2-1; tentatively, D is TRBD1 (5 bases). Germline CDR1 MDHEN, CDR2 SYDVKM. The V end lost 3 bases, the J end lost 9 bases, and 9 bases lay between the germline ends. This CDR3 is 12 amino acids long.

The CDR3 here is CASRYSPYNEQFF. In DNA form, the CDR3 reads TGTGCCAGCAGGTACTCGCCATACAATGAGCAGTTCTTC. The chain is built from TRBV7-3 and TRBJ2-1, with D uncertain. This CDR3 contains 13 residues. V was trimmed by 6 bases and J by 4 bases, leaving 10 bases between them. Germline V gene lookup returns CDR1 SGHTA and CDR2 FQGTGA.

This CDR3 reads CATSDPRQGADEQFF. CDR3 bases: TGTGCCACCAGTGATCCGCGACAGGGAGCCGATGAGCAGTTCTTC. The genes are TRBV24-1 and TRBJ2-1; 7 nucleotides agree with TRBD1. The germline V gene encodes CDR1 KGHDR and CDR2 SFDVKD. The CDR3 consists of 15 residues. After removal of 3 bases from V and 8 bases from J, the junction contained 9 bases not matched to a gene.

This clone was seen only a few times. The chain uses TRBV7-9 and TRBJ1-1; D remains unclear. The V gene lost 4 bases and the J gene lost 1 base, with 7 bases spanning the gap. The V gene's germline CDR1 is SEHNR and CDR2 FQNEAQ (reference sequence). There are 13 residues in the CDR3. The CDR3 DNA is TGTGCCAGCAGCTCGAGACCGAACACTGAAGCTTTCTTT. The encoded protein is CASSSRPNTEAFF.

The gene calls are TRBV6-5 and TRBJ2-5; D is undetermined. Between the trimmed V and J ends, which lost 2 bases and 0 bases, there was a span of 10 bases. CDR1 and CDR2 from the germline V gene are MNHEY and SVGAGI. The CDR3 has 15 amino acids. The CDR3 region has the DNA TGTGCCAGCAGTTACGGAAAAGGGTACCAAGAGACCCAGTACTTC. Protein product: CASSYGKGYQETQYF.

Remarks on this clone: Other DNA sequences of this sample code for an identical CDR3. This sequence joins TRBV6-1 and TRBJ1-5; no definite D call. The germline gives CDR1 MNHNS, CDR2 SASEGT. V lost 2 bases, J lost 5 bases, and 7 bases lay in between. The CDR3 is 13 residues long. DNA of the CDR3: TGTGCCAGCAGTGAAAAAGGTTATCAGCCCCAGCATTTT. Translated: CASSEKGYQPQHF.

The chain joins TRBV11-3 to TRBJ1-3; D not resolved. V lost 4 bases to trimming and J lost 4 bases, with 23 bases between them. Germline lookup yields CDR1 SGHNT and CDR2 YENEEA. This CDR3 is built from 18 residues. CDR3 sequence reads: CASSCDGPQLFSGNTIYF. CDR3 DNA: TGTGCCAGCAGCTGCGACGGGCCACAACTATTCTCCGGAAACACCATATATTTT.

The chain carries TRBV6-5 and TRBJ1-4, with D possibly TRBD1 on 6 matching bases. The CDR3 length is 15 residues. Germline CDR1 reads MNHEY; CDR2 reads SVGAGI. Trimming took off 6 bases at V and 3 bases at J, with 14 bases between the two ends. CDR3 protein: CASRTDRSSNEKLFF. In DNA, the CDR3 is TGTGCCAGCAGAACCGACAGGTCTTCTAATGAAAAACTGTTTTTT.

The V call is TRBV24-1, the J call TRBJ1-1; D unclear. Trimming took off 3 bases at V and 0 bases at J, with 13 bases between the two ends. Germline loops: CDR1 KGHDR, CDR2 SFDVKD. The CDR3 spans 16 residues. The CDR3 DNA reads TGTGCCACCAGTGATACCCAAGGCGGAATGAACACTGAAGCTTTCTTT. It yields the protein CATSDTQGGMNTEAFF.

This clone was detected once. The genes are TRBV19 and TRBJ1-5, with TRBD1 matching 7 bases. CDR3 length: 16 amino acids. The J segment lost 6 bases and the V segment lost 4 bases, leaving 12 bases of the junction unmatched. CDR1 is LNHDA and CDR2 is SQIVND in the germline V gene (reference sequence). The CDR3: CASSRSDRSRSQPQHF. In nucleotides, the CDR3 is TGTGCCAGTAGTAGATCGGACAGGTCCCGGTCTCAGCCCCAGCATTTT.

This chain uses TRBV4-1 with TRBJ2-5; no clear D. The CDR3 loop spans 12 amino acids. Germline V CDR1 and CDR2: MGHRA, YSYEKL. V gave up 2 bases and J gave up 4 bases, with 5 bases separating them. In DNA, the CDR3 is TGCGCCAGCAGCCAAAACAGAGAGACCCAGTACTTC. The encoded protein is CASSQNRETQYF.